A single T cell receptor beta chain is shown here with its context. Germline lookup yields CDR1 SGHTA and CDR2 FQGNSA. The CDR3 extends over 14 amino acids. Trimming removed 3 bases from V and 4 bases from J, with 12 bases in between. Molecular barcoding with unique molecular identifiers was used for the TCRbeta library. One entry per CDR3 protein, called by TCRdb with MiXCR from the PCR reads. The sample has just over 350,000 distinct CDR3 sequences; 10% to 15% are singletons. The sample belongs to a study of T-cell reconstitution after alpha-beta-depleted transplantation in children. The chain recombines TRBV7-2 with TRBJ2-5; no clear D. This sequence was found in a human donor who donated a stem cell graft to a child with Fanconi anemia. Sequenced material: PBMCs, taken from the stem cell graft. CDR3 coding DNA: TGTGCCAGCAGCTTTATGGGCACATCAGAGACCCAGTACTTC. The encoded protein is CASSFMGTSETQYF.